This TCR beta chain was recovered during a study of T-cell reconstitution after alpha-beta-depleted transplantation in children. Unique molecular identifiers featured in how the TCRbeta library was prepared. Each CDR3 protein gets one entry after TCRdb re-called the PCR reads with MiXCR. The sample includes approximately 400,000 distinct CDR3 sequences, roughly 11% of them seen just once. This CDR3 region has 12 residues. The germline V gene encodes CDR1 DFQATT and CDR2 SNEGSKA (reference sequence). V was shortened by 7 bases and J by 1 base, with 10 bases between the two germline ends. This clonotype was recorded at least ten times.

The TCR originated in a human donor who donated a stem cell graft to a child with acute myeloid leukemia. Sequencing was performed on PBMCs from the stem cell graft donor, taken from the stem cell graft. The chain combines TRBV20-1 with TRBJ1-1; D is ambiguous. The CDR3 here is CSVLGQNTEAFF. Written as DNA, the CDR3 is TGCAGTGTTTTAGGGCAGAACACTGAAGCTTTCTTT.